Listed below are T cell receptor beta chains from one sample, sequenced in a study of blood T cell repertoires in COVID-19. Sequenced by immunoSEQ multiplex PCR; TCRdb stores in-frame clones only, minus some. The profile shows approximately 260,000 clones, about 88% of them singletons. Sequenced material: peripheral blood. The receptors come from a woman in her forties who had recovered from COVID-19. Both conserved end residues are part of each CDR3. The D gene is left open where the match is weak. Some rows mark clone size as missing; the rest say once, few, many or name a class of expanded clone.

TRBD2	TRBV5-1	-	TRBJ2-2	CASSWGTSGGNTGELFF	TGCGCCAGCAGCTGGGGAACTAGCGGGGGGAACACCGGGGAGCTGTTTTTT
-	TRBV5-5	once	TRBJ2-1	CASSLAGQAGRGHEQFF	TGTGCCAGCAGCTTGGCCGGACAAGCGGGTCGGGGCCATGAGCAGTTCTTC
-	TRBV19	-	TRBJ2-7	CASSSRQVSYEQYF	TGTGCCAGTAGTTCCAGACAGGTCTCCTACGAGCAGTACTTC
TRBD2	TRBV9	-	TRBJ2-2	CASSVAAGGLTGELFF	TGTGCCAGCAGCGTAGCAGCGGGAGGTTTGACCGGGGAGCTGTTTTTT
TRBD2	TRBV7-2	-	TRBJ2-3	CASQDVGGIADTQYF	TGTGCCAGTCAAGACGTGGGGGGGATCGCAGATACGCAGTATTTT
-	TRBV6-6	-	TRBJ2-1	CASSRQNEQFF	TGTGCCAGCAGCAGACAGAATGAGCAGTTCTTC
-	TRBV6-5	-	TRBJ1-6	CASDVEQGFSPLHF	TGTGCCAGCGATGTTGAACAGGGATTTTCACCCCTCCACTTT
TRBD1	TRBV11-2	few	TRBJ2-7	CASSLLDRGRSEQYF	TGTGCCAGCAGCCTGCTCGACAGGGGGAGGAGCGAGCAGTACTTC
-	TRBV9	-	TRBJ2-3	CASSVGISQNTDTQYF	TGTGCCAGCAGCGTAGGAATTTCACAGAACACAGATACGCAGTATTTT
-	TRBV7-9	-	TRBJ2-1	CASSLSLGSSYNEQFF	TGTGCCAGCAGCTTATCACTGGGGAGCTCCTACAATGAGCAGTTCTTC
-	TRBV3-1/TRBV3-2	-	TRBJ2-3	CASSLWLDTQYF	TGTGCCAGCAGCCTTTGGCTGGATACGCAGTATTTT
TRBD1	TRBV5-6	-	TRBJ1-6	CASSSSTGNGPLHF	TGTGCCAGCAGCTCTTCGACAGGGAACGGGCCCCTCCACTTT
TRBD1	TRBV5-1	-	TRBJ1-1	CASSLGDRGPLDTEAFF	TGCGCCAGCAGCTTGGGAGACAGGGGGCCGCTGGACACTGAAGCTTTCTTT
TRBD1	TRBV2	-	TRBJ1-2	CASSEEGAGYGYTF	TGTGCCAGCAGTGAAGAGGGGGCGGGCTATGGCTACACCTTC
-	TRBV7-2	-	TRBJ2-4	CASSLGAVAKNIQYF	TGTGCCAGCAGCCTAGGGGCCGTAGCCAAAAACATTCAGTACTTC
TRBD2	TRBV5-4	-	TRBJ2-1	CASSASGGAYNEQFF	TGTGCCAGCAGCGCTAGCGGGGGGGCCTACAATGAGCAGTTCTTC
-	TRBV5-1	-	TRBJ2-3	CASSLAGGRTSTDTQYF	TGCGCCAGCAGCTTGGCCGGTGGGAGAACTAGCACAGATACGCAGTATTTT
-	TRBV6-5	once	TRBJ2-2	CASRATGNGGELFF	TGTGCCAGCAGAGCTACAGGGAATGGCGGGGAGCTGTTTTTT
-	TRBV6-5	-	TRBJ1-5	CASILEGSQPQHF	TGTGCCAGCATCCTGGAGGGAAGTCAGCCCCAGCATTTT
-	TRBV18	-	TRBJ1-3	CASSPQSSGNTIYF	TGTGCCAGCTCACCACAGAGCTCTGGAAACACCATATATTTT
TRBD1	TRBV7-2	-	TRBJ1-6	CASSLDQGAQSPLHF	TGTGCCAGCAGCTTAGACCAGGGGGCACAGTCACCCCTCCACTTT
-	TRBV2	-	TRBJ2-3	CASIGQGLPDTQYF	TGTGCCAGCATCGGTCAGGGCCTCCCAGATACGCAGTATTTT
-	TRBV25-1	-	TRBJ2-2	CASTAELELFF	TGTGCCAGCACAGCGGAGTTGGAGCTGTTTTTT
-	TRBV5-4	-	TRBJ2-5	CASSFSRVETQYF	TGTGCCAGCAGCTTCTCTAGAGTGGAGACCCAGTACTTC
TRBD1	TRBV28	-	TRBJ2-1	CASSSSGTGARGEQFF	TGTGCCAGCAGTTCATCCGGGACAGGGGCCAGGGGGGAGCAGTTCTTC
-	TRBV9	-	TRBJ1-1	CASSVDFGSTEAFF	TGTGCCAGCAGCGTAGACTTCGGGTCCACTGAAGCTTTCTTT
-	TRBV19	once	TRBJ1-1	CASSNYVGEGDTEAFF	TGTGCCAGTAGTAATTACGTCGGGGAGGGGGACACTGAAGCTTTCTTT
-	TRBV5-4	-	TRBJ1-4	CASSLASTPTNEKLFF	TGTGCCAGCAGCTTGGCCAGTACACCAACTAATGAAAAACTGTTTTTT
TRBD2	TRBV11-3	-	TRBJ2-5	CASSDRSGRVETQYF	TGTGCCAGCAGCGACCGTAGCGGGAGGGTAGAGACCCAGTACTTC
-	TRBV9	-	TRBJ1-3	CASSVASGNTIYF	TGTGCCAGCAGCGTAGCTTCTGGAAACACCATATATTTT
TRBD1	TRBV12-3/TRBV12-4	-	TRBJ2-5	CASSTGAAETQYF	TGTGCCAGCAGCACAGGGGCGGCAGAGACCCAGTACTTC
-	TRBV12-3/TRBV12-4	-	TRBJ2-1	CASSLGDNEQFF	TGTGCCAGCAGTTTAGGCGACAATGAGCAGTTCTTC
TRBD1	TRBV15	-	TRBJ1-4	CATSTGTAINEKLFF	TGTGCCACCAGCACCGGGACAGCGATTAATGAAAAACTGTTTTTT
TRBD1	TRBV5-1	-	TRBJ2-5	CASSRTKQGQETQYF	TGCGCCAGCAGCCGAACTAAACAGGGGCAAGAGACCCAGTACTTC
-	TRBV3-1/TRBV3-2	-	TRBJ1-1	CASSQGEFEAFF	TGTGCCAGCAGCCAAGGAGAGTTTGAAGCTTTCTTT
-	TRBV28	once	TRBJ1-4	CASGPGGGLNEKLFF	TGTGCCAGCGGCCCTGGGGGGGGCCTTAATGAAAAACTGTTTTTT
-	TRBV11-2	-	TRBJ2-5	CASSFSLLQETQYF	TGTGCCAGCAGCTTTTCTCTACTCCAAGAGACCCAGTACTTC
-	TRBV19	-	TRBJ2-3	CASRFSDIDTQYF	TGTGCCAGTAGATTTAGCGACATAGATACGCAGTATTTT
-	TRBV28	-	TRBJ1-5	CASSPGRTHQPQHF	TGTGCCAGCAGTCCCGGGAGGACGCATCAGCCCCAGCATTTT
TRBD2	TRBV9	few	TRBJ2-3	CASSVGNGGAEDTQYF	TGTGCCAGCAGCGTAGGGAACGGGGGGGCCGAAGATACGCAGTATTTT
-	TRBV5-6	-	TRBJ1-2	CASSPRTEGVGGYTF	TGTGCCAGCAGCCCCCGGACCGAGGGGGTTGGTGGCTACACCTTC
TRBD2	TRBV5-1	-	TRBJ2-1	CASSWGSIGLAGMNEQFF	TGCGCCAGCAGCTGGGGCTCAATAGGACTAGCGGGGATGAATGAGCAGTTCTTC
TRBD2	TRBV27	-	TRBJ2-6	CASTKLAGSSGANVLTF	TGTGCCAGCACAAAACTAGCGGGGTCCTCTGGGGCCAACGTCCTGACTTTC
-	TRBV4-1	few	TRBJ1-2	CASSQDRVNYGYTF	TGCGCCAGCAGCCAAGATCGAGTTAACTATGGCTACACCTTC
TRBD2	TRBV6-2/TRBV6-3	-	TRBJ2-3	CASSSNLAGATDTQYF	TGTGCCAGCAGTTCAAACTTAGCGGGGGCTACAGATACGCAGTATTTT
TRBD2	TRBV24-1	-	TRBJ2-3	CATSDSPGGADTQYF	TGTGCCACCAGTGATTCCCCTGGGGGGGCAGATACGCAGTATTTT
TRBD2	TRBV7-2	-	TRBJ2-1	CASSSDLAGGANEQFF	TGTGCCAGCAGCTCCGACCTAGCGGGAGGGGCCAATGAGCAGTTCTTC
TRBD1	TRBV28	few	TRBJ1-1	CASSGARGQGTEAFF	TGTGCCAGCAGTGGAGCGAGGGGGCAAGGCACTGAAGCTTTCTTT
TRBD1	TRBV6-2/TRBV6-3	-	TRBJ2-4	CASSTLQGIGTQYF	TGTGCCAGCAGTACCTTACAGGGGATTGGCACTCAGTACTTC
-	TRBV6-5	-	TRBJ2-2	CASSYQGSGVGELFF	TGTGCCAGCAGTTACCAGGGCTCAGGGGTAGGGGAGCTGTTTTTT
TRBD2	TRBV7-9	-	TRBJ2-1	CASSLVGLAGGNGEQFF	TGTGCCAGCAGCTTAGTGGGACTAGCGGGGGGCAATGGTGAGCAGTTCTTC
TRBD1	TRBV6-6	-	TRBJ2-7	CASSLTGQASSYEQYF	TGTGCCAGCAGTCTGACGGGACAGGCTAGCTCCTACGAGCAGTACTTC
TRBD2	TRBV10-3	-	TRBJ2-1	CAISENGGLLAGNEQFF	TGTGCCATCAGTGAGAATGGGGGATTACTAGCGGGGAATGAGCAGTTCTTC
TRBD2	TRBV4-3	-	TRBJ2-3	CASSQDPQLAGETDTQYF	TGCGCCAGCAGCCAAGACCCTCAACTAGCGGGAGAAACAGATACGCAGTATTTT
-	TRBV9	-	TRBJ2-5	CASSVEGLGETQYF	TGTGCCAGCAGCGTAGAGGGGCTGGGGGAGACCCAGTACTTC